This T cell receptor beta chain was identified in a study of blood T cell repertoires in COVID-19. As for the study in general: T cells, B-cell-depleted T cells, or PBMCs supplied cDNA or gDNA.

With 4 bases removed from V and 2 bases from J, the gap between germline ends came to 9 bases. Germline CDR1 is SGHAT and CDR2 is FQNNGV. The CDR3 runs 13 residues. Only in-frame clones appear in the TCRdb table, and some are missing; sequencing was by immunoSEQ multiplex PCR. The table records some 250,000 clones, around nine tenths of them present only once. The chain carries TRBV11-2 and TRBJ2-7; D gene uncertain. The sequence was obtained from a woman aged 60-75 years with COVID-19, enrolled during active disease. The sequenced material came from peripheral blood. CDR3 nucleotide sequence: TGTGCCAGCAGCTCCCCCATAGCCTACGAGCAGTACTTC. Protein sequence: CASSSPIAYEQYF.